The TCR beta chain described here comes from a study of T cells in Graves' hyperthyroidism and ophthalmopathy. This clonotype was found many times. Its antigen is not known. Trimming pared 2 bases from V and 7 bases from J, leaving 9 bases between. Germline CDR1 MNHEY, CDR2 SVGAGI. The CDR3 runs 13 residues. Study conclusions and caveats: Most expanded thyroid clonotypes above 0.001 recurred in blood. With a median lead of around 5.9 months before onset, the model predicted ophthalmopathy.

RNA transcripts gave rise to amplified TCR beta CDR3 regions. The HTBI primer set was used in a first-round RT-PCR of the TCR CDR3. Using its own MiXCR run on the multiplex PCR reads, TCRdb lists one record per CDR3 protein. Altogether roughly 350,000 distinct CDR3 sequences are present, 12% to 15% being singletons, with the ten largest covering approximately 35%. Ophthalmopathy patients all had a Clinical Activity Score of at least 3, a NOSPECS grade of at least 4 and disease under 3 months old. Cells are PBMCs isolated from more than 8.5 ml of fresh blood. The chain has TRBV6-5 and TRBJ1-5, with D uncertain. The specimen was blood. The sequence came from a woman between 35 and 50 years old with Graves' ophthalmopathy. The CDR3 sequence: CASSYNRGQPQHF. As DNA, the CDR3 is TGTGCCAGCAGTTACAACCGGGGACAGCCCCAGCATTTT.